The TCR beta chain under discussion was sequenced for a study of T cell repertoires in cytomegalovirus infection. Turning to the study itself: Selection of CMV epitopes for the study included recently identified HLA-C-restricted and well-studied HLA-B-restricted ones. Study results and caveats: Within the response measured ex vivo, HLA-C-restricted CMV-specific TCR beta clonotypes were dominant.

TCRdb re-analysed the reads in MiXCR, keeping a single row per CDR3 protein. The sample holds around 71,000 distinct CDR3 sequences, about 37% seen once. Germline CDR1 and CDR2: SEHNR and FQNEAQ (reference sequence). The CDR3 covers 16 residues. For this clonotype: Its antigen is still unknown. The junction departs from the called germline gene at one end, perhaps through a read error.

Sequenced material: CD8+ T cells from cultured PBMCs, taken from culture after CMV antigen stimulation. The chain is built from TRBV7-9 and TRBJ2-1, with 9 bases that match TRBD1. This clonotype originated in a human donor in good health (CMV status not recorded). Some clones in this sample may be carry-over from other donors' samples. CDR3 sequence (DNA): TGTGCCAGCAGCTTAGGCACAGGGGGCTCCAACAATGAGCAGTTCTTC. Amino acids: CASSLGTGGSNNEQFF.